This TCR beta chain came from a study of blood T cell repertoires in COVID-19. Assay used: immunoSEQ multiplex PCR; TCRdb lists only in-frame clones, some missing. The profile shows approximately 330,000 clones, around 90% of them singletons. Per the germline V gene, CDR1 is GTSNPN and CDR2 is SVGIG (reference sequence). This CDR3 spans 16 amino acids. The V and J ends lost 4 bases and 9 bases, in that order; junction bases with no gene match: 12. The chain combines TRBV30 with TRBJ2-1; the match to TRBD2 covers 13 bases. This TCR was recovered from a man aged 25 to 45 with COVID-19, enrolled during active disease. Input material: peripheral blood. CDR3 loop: CAWNGDTSGRAGEQFF. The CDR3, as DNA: TGTGCCTGGAACGGGGATACTAGCGGGAGGGCCGGTGAGCAGTTCTTC.